This T cell receptor beta chain was profiled in a study of T cell changes during pregnancy in multiple sclerosis. This CDR3 is 15 amino acids long. V was cut by 4 bases and J by 0 bases, with 11 bases left in between. Germline CDR1 MNHEY, CDR2 SMNVEV (reference sequence). Assay: immunoSEQ multiplex PCR; the TCRdb copy retains only in-frame clones and omits some. The table has about 39,000 clones, 88% seen once. The receptor was isolated from a female donor with multiple sclerosis, enrolled in a pregnancy study. The sample was CD8+ T cells from peripheral blood mononuclear cells, taken in the first trimester of pregnancy. This sequence joins TRBV27 and TRBJ2-3; perhaps TRBD2 as D (6 bases). CDR3 in amino acids: CASSYIGGSTDTQYF. CDR3 DNA sequence: TGTGCCAGCAGTTACATCGGGGGTAGCACAGATACGCAGTATTTT.